Below, 26 T cell receptor beta chains from the same sample are listed, as sequenced in a study of CD8 T cells in Susac syndrome. With random hexamers, roughly 0.45 to 1 ug RNA was reverse transcribed. TCRdb reprocessed the immunoSEQ multiplex PCR reads via MiXCR and lists one record per CDR3 protein. The sample holds some 200,000 distinct CDR3 sequences, 90% to 96% seen once. Sequencing used CD4+ T cells from PBMCs. All receptors come from a human donor with Susac syndrome.

The rearrangement uses TRBV20-1 and TRBJ2-1; 12 bases are shared with TRBD2. Germline loops: CDR1 DFQATT, CDR2 SNEGSKA (reference sequence). J lost 5 bases, V lost 1 base, and 6 bases had no gene match. The CDR3 has 16 amino acids. The CDR3 DNA reads TGCAGTGCTAGAGTATCTCTAGCGGGGGGGAACAATGAGCAGTTCTTC. This encodes CSARVSLAGGNNEQFF.

This rearrangement joins TRBV12-3 or TRBV12-4 to TRBJ1-1; D remains unclear. The CDR3 sequence is 12 residues long. With 5 bases removed from V and 7 bases from J, the gap between germline ends came to 11 bases. CDR3: CASSQGPGEAFF. CDR3 nucleotide sequence: TGTGCCAGCAGTCAAGGACCGGGTGAAGCTTTCTTT.

The chain is built from TRBV19 and TRBJ2-5; TRBD1 matches 8 bases. Trimming removed 7 bases from V and 4 bases from J; junction bases left unmatched: 8. In germline, CDR1 is LNHDA, CDR2 SQIVND (reference sequence). The length of the CDR3 is 14 residues. The DNA of the CDR3 is TGTGCCAGTATGGAGACAGGGGTTGGAGAGACCCAGTACTTC. Amino acids: CASMETGVGETQYF.

The chain employs TRBV2 and TRBJ2-2; D is possibly TRBD2 (6 bases). Per germline, CDR1 SNHLY and CDR2 FYNNEI. There are 10 residues in the CDR3. V was clipped by 11 bases and J by 5 bases, with 6 bases between them. CDR3 loop: CAGGTGELFF. CDR3 DNA sequence: TGTGCCGGAGGGACCGGGGAGCTGTTTTTT.

This sequence joins TRBV30 and TRBJ1-3, with D hard to call. The CDR3 is 12 amino acids. Germline V gene data show CDR1 as GTSNPN and CDR2 as SVGIG (reference sequence). V was clipped by 2 bases and J by 5 bases, with 7 bases between them. The CDR3 reads CAWSLGRNTIYF. CDR3 nucleotide sequence: TGTGCCTGGAGTTTAGGAAGAAACACCATATATTTT. Full variable domain (remainder filled in from reference TRBV30 and TRBJ1-3): SQTIHQWPATLVQPVGSPLSLECTVEGTSNPNLYWYRQAAGRGLQLLFYSVGIGQISSEVPQNLSASRPQDRQFILSSKKLLLSDSGFYLCAWSLGRNTIYFGEGSWLTVV.

This chain joins TRBV3-1 and TRBJ2-1; D is perhaps TRBD1 or TRBD2 (5 bases each). With 4 bases removed from V and 6 bases from J, the gap between germline ends came to 19 bases. The CDR3 spans 16 residues. Germline CDR1 is LGHDT and CDR2 is YNNKEL (reference sequence). CDR3 in amino acids: CASSPPGPLPRNEQFF. The CDR3 DNA reads TGTGCCAGCAGCCCTCCGGGACCTCTCCCCCGCAATGAGCAGTTCTTC.

The chain has TRBV29-1 and TRBJ1-1; TRBD1 agrees at 8 bases. Germline V lookup: CDR1 SQVTM, CDR2 ANQGSEA. CDR3 size: 13 residues. V trimming: 6 bases; J trimming: 3 bases; junction bases outside the gene matches: 6. The CDR3 loop reads CSVMDRVYTEAFF. CDR3 coding DNA: TGCAGCGTAATGGACAGGGTTTACACTGAAGCTTTCTTT. The whole variable domain, filled in from reference TRBV29-1 and TRBJ1-1, reads SAVISQKPSRDICQRGTSLTIQCQVDSQVTMMFWYRQQPGQSLTLIATANQGSEATYESGFVIDKFPISRPNLTFSTLTVSNMSPEDSSIYLCSVMDRVYTEAFFGQGTRLTVV.

J is TRBJ1-1 and V is TRBV29-1; D ambiguous. The germline CDR1 and CDR2 sequences are SQVTM and ANQGSEA. The CDR3 is made up of 10 amino acids. V lost 6 bases and J 3 bases, leaving 5 bases between the germline ends. The CDR3 is CSVAHTEAFF. The CDR3 region has the DNA TGCAGCGTGGCGCACACTGAAGCTTTCTTT.

The chain is built from TRBV4-1 and TRBJ2-7; no firm D call. V lost 0 bases and J 2 bases, leaving 17 bases between the germline ends. CDR1 and CDR2 from the germline V gene are MGHRA and YSYEKL. The CDR3 contains 17 residues. CDR3 nucleotide sequence: TGCGCCAGCAGCCAAGATCGGAAGGCCAGGAGTGCCTACGAGCAGTACTTC. Protein: CASSQDRKARSAYEQYF.

V is TRBV7-8 and J is TRBJ1-5, with D unclear. The CDR3 loop spans 15 amino acids. The germline CDR1 and CDR2 sequences are SGHVS and FQNEAQ. Deletions cut 1 base from V and 0 bases from J, with 7 bases between. CDR3 DNA sequence: TGTGCCAGCAGCTTAGTGGCAGCTAGCAATCAGCCCCAGCATTTT. Translation gives CASSLVAASNQPQHF.

The chain employs TRBV3-1 and TRBJ2-1, with 13 bases aligning to TRBD2. The CDR3 loop spans 16 amino acids. The J segment lost 4 bases and the V segment lost 5 bases, leaving 5 bases of the junction unmatched. Germline V CDR1 and CDR2: LGHDT, YNNKEL (reference sequence). CDR3: CASSNRLAGGYNEQFF. The CDR3, as DNA: TGTGCCAGCAGCAACCGACTAGCGGGGGGATACAATGAGCAGTTCTTC.

The chain uses TRBV4-1 and TRBJ2-7, with unresolved D. This CDR3 spans 14 amino acids. CDR1 and CDR2 from the germline V gene are MGHRA and YSYEKL. V dropped 1 base and J dropped 3 bases, with 10 bases sitting between them. The CDR3 DNA reads as TGCGCCAGCAGCCAAGCGGGTAGTTTCTACGAGCAGTACTTC. It yields the protein CASSQAGSFYEQYF.

The V gene is TRBV6-5, the J gene TRBJ2-3; 8 positions agree with TRBD2. The V gene's germline CDR1 is MNHEY and CDR2 SVGAGI. After removal of 4 bases from V and 8 bases from J, the junction contained 17 bases not matched to a gene. The length of the CDR3 is 17 residues. CDR3 in amino acids: CASSFPRGGGYRGTQYF. In DNA form, the CDR3 reads TGTGCCAGCAGTTTCCCGAGAGGCGGGGGGTACAGAGGTACGCAGTATTTT.

The chain couples TRBV9 to TRBJ1-5; D remains ambiguous. CDR1 is SGDLS, CDR2 YYNGEE, per germline. V dropped 0 bases and J dropped 5 bases, with 9 bases sitting between them. The CDR3 runs 14 residues. The CDR3 region is CASSVDPNYQPQHF. DNA for the CDR3: TGTGCCAGCAGCGTAGATCCAAACTATCAGCCCCAGCATTTT.

This sequence joins TRBV20-1 and TRBJ2-1; maybe TRBD2 (5 bases). Germline V gene lookup returns CDR1 DFQATT and CDR2 SNEGSKA (reference sequence). The germline V and J ends were trimmed by 3 bases and 7 bases, with 16 bases remaining between them. The CDR3 is 14 amino acids. Here the CDR3 reads CSASLAANQNEQFF. The CDR3 region has the DNA TGCAGTGCTAGTCTAGCCGCAAACCAAAATGAGCAGTTCTTC.

The J gene is TRBJ2-3, the V gene TRBV7-2, with D perhaps TRBD2 (6 bases). The CDR3 contains 14 residues. V was shortened by 4 bases and J by 8 bases, with 16 bases between the two germline ends. Germline V gene data show CDR1 as SGHTA and CDR2 as FQGNSA. CDR3: CASSSLYGGTTQYF. The CDR3 DNA follows: TGTGCCAGCAGCTCACTTTATGGAGGGACTACGCAGTATTTT. The full variable domain, with the rest looked up from reference TRBV7-2 and TRBJ2-3, is GAGVSQSPSNKVTEKGKDVELRCDPISGHTALYWYRQSLGQGLEFLIYFQGNSAPDKSGLPSDRFSAERTGGSVSTLTIQRTQQEDSAVYLCASSSLYGGTTQYFGPGTRLTVL.

The DNA of the CDR3 is TGCAGTGCTAGCGCTAGAAAGGTCTTAGAGACCCAGTACTTC. This codes for CSASARKVLETQYF. The J gene is TRBJ2-5, the V gene TRBV20-1; no firm D call. The V end lost 3 bases, the J end lost 4 bases, and 15 bases lay between the germline ends. CDR3 length: 14 residues. Germline V gene data show CDR1 as DFQATT and CDR2 as SNEGSKA (reference sequence).

This chain uses TRBV12-3 or TRBV12-4 with TRBJ2-1; 15 positions match TRBD2. Losses at the gene ends were 6 bases for V and 0 bases for J; bases not matched to a gene: 3. This CDR3 has 17 amino acids. The CDR3 DNA sequence: TGTGCCAGCAGCCGGGGACTAGCGGGGGGCTCCTACAATGAGCAGTTCTTC. This translates into CASSRGLAGGSYNEQFF.

This clonotype was recorded only once. The CDR3 nucleotides read TGTGCCAGCAGCTATATGGGGGATTCACCCCTCCACTTT. This translates into CASSYMGDSPLHF. The rearrangement joins TRBV7-3 to TRBJ1-6; D may be TRBD1 (5 bases). CDR3 length: 13 amino acids. V lost 4 bases, J lost 8 bases, and 9 bases lay in between. From germline, CDR1 is SGHTA and CDR2 FQGTGA.

This clonotype was found a few times. The rearrangement joins TRBV18 to TRBJ2-3, with TRBD2 identical over 7 bases. V was clipped by 6 bases and J by 1 base; unmatched bases: 7. Germline CDR1 KGHSH, CDR2 LQKENI. The CDR3 contains 15 residues. Written as DNA, the CDR3 is TGTGCCAGCTCCCTCTTAGCGGGTCGCACAGATACGCAGTATTTT. Residues: CASSLLAGRTDTQYF.

The genes are TRBV7-8 and TRBJ2-5, with unresolved D. Germline V gene data show CDR1 as SGHVS and CDR2 as FQNEAQ. The CDR3 runs to 18 residues. Trimming took off 5 bases at V and 0 bases at J, with 22 bases between the two ends. The CDR3 here is CASSPLVTAVPYQETQYF. CDR3 coding DNA: TGTGCCAGCAGCCCGTTAGTAACAGCAGTTCCGTACCAAGAGACCCAGTACTTC.

This clonotype was detected only once. V is TRBV11-1 and J is TRBJ2-5; 10 bases agree with TRBD1. There are 14 residues in the CDR3. Trimming removed 7 bases from V and 5 bases from J; junction bases left unmatched: 7. Germline CDR1 SGHAT, CDR2 FQDESV (reference sequence). The chain's CDR3 is CASTLDRGRETQYF. CDR3 sequence (DNA): TGTGCCAGCACCCTTGACAGGGGGCGGGAGACCCAGTACTTC.

V is TRBV19 and J is TRBJ2-1; D is undetermined. Germline V lookup: CDR1 LNHDA, CDR2 SQIVND (reference sequence). Trimming cost V 3 bases and J 4 bases, with 10 bases left between them. CDR3 length: 14 residues. CDR3 nucleotides: TGTGCCAGTAGTATTTGGGAAGATTACAATGAGCAGTTCTTC. Translation: CASSIWEDYNEQFF.

The chain employs TRBV12-3 or TRBV12-4 and TRBJ2-3; a weak D match, TRBD2 (6 bases). There are 15 residues in the CDR3. V gave up 2 bases and J gave up 2 bases, with 11 bases separating them. This CDR3 reads CASSLRAGTTDTQYF. As DNA, the CDR3 is TGTGCCAGCAGTTTAAGGGCGGGGACCACAGATACGCAGTATTTT.

The chain carries TRBV7-9 and TRBJ2-1; 7 nucleotides match TRBD1. The CDR3 loop spans 18 amino acids. Germline trimming cut 9 bases from V and 5 bases from J; bases unmatched to any gene: 22. Germline V CDR1 and CDR2: SEHNR, FQNEAQ (reference sequence). In nucleotides, the CDR3 is TGTGCCAGGTACTGCCCCGGGACAGAGGACCTTCACAACAATGAGCAGTTCTTC. Translation gives CARYCPGTEDLHNNEQFF.

The rearrangement links TRBV30 to TRBJ1-2, with 10 bases aligning to TRBD1. CDR1 and CDR2 (germline): GTSNPN, SVGIG (reference sequence). The CDR3 is 15 amino acids. The junction had 5 bases not matched to a gene; V was cut back by 2 bases and J by 2 bases. CDR3 nucleotides: TGTGCCTGGAGTACCAGACAGGGGGCAAACTATGGCTACACCTTC. Protein product: CAWSTRQGANYGYTF. The full variable domain, with the rest looked up from reference TRBV30 and TRBJ1-2, is SQTIHQWPATLVQPVGSPLSLECTVEGTSNPNLYWYRQAAGRGLQLLFYSVGIGQISSEVPQNLSASRPQDRQFILSSKKLLLSDSGFYLCAWSTRQGANYGYTFGSGTRLTVV.